This passage covers 26 T cell receptor beta chains from one sample sequenced in a study of T cells in Graves' hyperthyroidism and ophthalmopathy. RNA transcripts yielded amplified TCR beta CDR3 regions. The HTBI primer set served for first-round RT-PCR of the TCR CDR3. TCRdb reanalysed the multiplex PCR reads using MiXCR and keeps one entry per CDR3 protein. The sample yields hundreds of thousands of distinct CDR3 sequences, 35% to 45% seen once. Sequencing was performed on blood. The receptors derive from a man aged 18 to 29 with Graves' hyperthyroidism.

This clonotype has at least ten counts. The genes are TRBV2 and TRBJ1-1; weak D call: TRBD1 (5 bases). The CDR3 consists of 15 residues. Germline V gene data show CDR1 as SNHLY and CDR2 as FYNNEI. Trimming took off 2 bases at V and 2 bases at J, with 12 bases between the two ends. The CDR3 DNA reads TGTGCCAGCAGTGAAACAGGACAAGCCAACACTGAAGCTTTCTTT. It encodes CASSETGQANTEAFF.

This clonotype was picked up many times. The J gene is TRBJ2-2, the V gene TRBV7-2; 7 nucleotides agree with TRBD2. With 2 bases clipped from V and 5 bases from J, the junction kept 5 bases outside the gene matches. This CDR3 spans 15 amino acids. CDR1 SGHTA and CDR2 FQGNSA come from the germline V gene. The CDR3 sequence: CASSLSTSWTGELFF. The DNA for the CDR3 is TGTGCCAGCAGCTTATCGACTAGCTGGACCGGGGAGCTGTTTTTT. The full variable domain, rest sourced from reference TRBV7-2 and TRBJ2-2, is GAGVSQSPSNKVTEKGKDVELRCDPISGHTALYWYRQSLGQGLEFLIYFQGNSAPDKSGLPSDRFSAERTGGSVSTLTIQRTQQEDSAVYLCASSLSTSWTGELFFGEGSRLTVL.

This clonotype occurred once. This chain uses TRBV4-1 with TRBJ2-5, with TRBD2 identical over 12 bases. V lost 7 bases and J lost 4; bases outside the gene matches: 7. The germline V gene encodes CDR1 MGHRA and CDR2 YSYEKL. The CDR3 contains 15 residues. CDR3 protein: CASTASGGAAETQYF. In DNA form, the CDR3 reads TGCGCCAGCACGGCTAGCGGGGGGGCCGCAGAGACCCAGTACTTC.

As regards this clonotype: One base away lies a much larger clone, so this may be a sequencing read error. V and J are TRBV12-3 or TRBV12-4 and TRBJ1-6; the D is unclear. Trimming shortened V by 6 bases and J by 0 bases, and 9 bases separated the two germline ends. The CDR3 is 15 amino acids. For the CDR3, the DNA is TGTGCCAGCAGATTACAGAGCTCCTATAATTCACCCCTCCACTTT. This encodes CASRLQSSYNSPLHF.

A note on this clonotype: Just one base apart from a much larger clone, this may be a read error. This rearrangement joins TRBV6-1 to TRBJ1-1, with D unclear. The CDR3 has 12 residues. Germline V gene lookup returns CDR1 MNHNS and CDR2 SASEGT. The chain's CDR3 is CAGRRTGTEAFF. CDR3 sequence (DNA): TGTGCCGGCAGGAGGACGGGCACTGAAGCTTTCTTT.

This clonotype was recorded a few times. The chain uses TRBV5-1 and TRBJ2-7, with TRBD1 matching over 9 bases. J gave up 4 bases and V 2 bases, and 7 bases lay outside the gene matches. Germline CDR1 and CDR2: SGHRS and YFSETQ. The CDR3 covers 15 residues. In nucleotides, the CDR3 is TGCGCCAGCAGCTTTGTACAGGGGGCAGCTTACGAGCAGTACTTC. Translated, it gives CASSFVQGAAYEQYF.

This chain links TRBV10-3 with TRBJ1-1; unclear D gene. In germline, CDR1 is ENHRY, CDR2 SYGVKD. Trimming took 11 bases from V and 6 from J, leaving 25 bases between them. There are 15 residues in the CDR3. The CDR3 nucleotides read TGTGCCTCGTCTGGTTGGGGAGGAACACCCGCTGAAGCTTTCTTT. Residues: CASSGWGGTPAEAFF.

The J gene is TRBJ2-7, the V gene TRBV10-2; 8 positions agree with TRBD2. V shed 0 bases, J shed 3 bases, and the junction held 13 bases outside the gene matches. CDR3 length equals 18 residues. The germline V gene encodes CDR1 WSHSY and CDR2 SAAADI. CDR3 protein: CASSESPAWRGVFYEQYF. The DNA for the CDR3 is TGCGCCAGCAGTGAGTCCCCAGCGTGGCGGGGGGTCTTCTACGAGCAGTACTTC.

J is TRBJ2-5 and V is TRBV2, with D unresolved. CDR1 and CDR2 (germline): SNHLY, FYNNEI. There are 9 residues in the CDR3. As DNA, the CDR3 is TGTGCTAGGCAAGAGACCCAGTACTTC. It codes for CARQETQYF.

A remark on this clonotype: Given a much more abundant clone one base away, this may be a read error. The rearrangement joins TRBV10-3 to TRBJ1-5, with 7 bases that match TRBD1. V lost 10 bases to trimming and J lost 4 bases; unmatched junction nucleotides: 4. The CDR3 contains 12 residues. From germline, CDR1 is ENHRY and CDR2 SYGVKD. CDR3 sequence reads: CATGTENQPQHF. DNA for the CDR3: TGTGCCACCGGGACAGAGAATCAGCCCCAGCATTTT.

This clonotype came up many times. The chain recombines TRBV7-9 with TRBJ1-4; no definite D call. CDR3 length: 12 residues. Germline values: CDR1 SEHNR, CDR2 FQNEAQ (reference sequence). The V end lost 5 bases, the J end lost 8 bases, and 9 bases lay between the germline ends. The CDR3 spells CASSPSSEKLFF. CDR3 DNA: TGTGCCAGCAGCCCCAGTTCGGAAAAACTGTTTTTT.

This clonotype was recorded many times. The chain employs TRBV10-2 and TRBJ1-5; no clear D gene. Germline V gene data show CDR1 as WSHSY and CDR2 as SAAADI. Trimming left V 7 bases short and J 4 bases short, with 11 bases between. The CDR3 loop spans 13 amino acids. The CDR3 region is CASMDGRNQPQHF. CDR3 DNA sequence: TGCGCCAGCATGGACGGCAGAAATCAGCCCCAGCATTTT.

For this clonotype: One end of the junction varies from germline; a read error may be responsible. The chain combines TRBV4-1 with TRBJ1-5; no definite D call. This CDR3 has 14 amino acids. Germline V CDR1 and CDR2: MGHRA, YSYEKL. The CDR3 coding sequence is TGTGCCAGCAGCCAAGATGTGGGGATTCAGCCCCAGCATTTT. Translating it yields CASSQDVGIQPQHF.

This chain joins TRBV19 and TRBJ2-1; D may be TRBD2 (6 bases). The germline V and J ends were trimmed by 4 bases and 7 bases, with 11 bases remaining between them. CDR3 length equals 13 residues. CDR1 LNHDA and CDR2 SQIVND come from the germline V gene (reference sequence). The CDR3 coding sequence is TGTGCCAGTAGTACTGGGGAGGTGAATGAGCAGTTCTTC. Protein: CASSTGEVNEQFF.

The rearrangement uses TRBV7-2 and TRBJ1-2; tentative D call: TRBD1 (6 bases). CDR1 SGHTA and CDR2 FQGNSA come from the germline V gene. This CDR3 comprises 14 residues. Between the trimmed V and J ends, which lost 3 bases and 4 bases, there was a span of 12 bases. The CDR3 DNA sequence: TGTGCCAGCAGCTTGTACAGGGACTTCTATGGCTACACCTTC. Its protein product is CASSLYRDFYGYTF.

The genes are TRBV19 and TRBJ2-3; 10 bases agree with TRBD2. This CDR3 region has 17 residues. V was pared by 5 bases and J by 1 base, with 9 bases of the junction left unmatched. Germline CDR1 is LNHDA and CDR2 is SQIVND (reference sequence). CDR3 coding DNA: TGTGCCAGTAGTTATAACACCGGGACTAGCGGCACAGATACGCAGTATTTT. It encodes CASSYNTGTSGTDTQYF.

This clonotype was observed many times. The V and J genes are TRBV24-1 and TRBJ1-5, with D uncertain. V gave up 11 bases and J gave up 5 bases, with 18 bases separating them. Germline CDR1 KGHDR, CDR2 SFDVKD. The CDR3 runs 14 residues. The CDR3 bases are TGTGCCATCCCCGGCGAGGGAGGAGATCAGCCCCAGCATTTT. Encoded protein: CAIPGEGGDQPQHF.

This clonotype was counted ten times or more. The chain employs TRBV29-1 and TRBJ1-6, with D possibly being TRBD1 (5 bases). V lost 5 bases and J 9 bases, leaving 14 bases between the germline ends. The CDR3 is 13 residues long. Germline V lookup: CDR1 SQVTM, CDR2 ANQGSEA. The CDR3 DNA is TGCAGCGTTCGGACGGGGACCAGTTCACCCCTCCACTTT. Amino acids: CSVRTGTSSPLHF.

This clonotype was picked up a small number of times. The chain joins TRBV6-6 to TRBJ1-5; no clear D gene. Trimming cost V 2 bases and J 7 bases, with 12 bases left between them. This CDR3 region has 14 residues. Germline values: CDR1 MNHNY, CDR2 SVGAGI (reference sequence). The CDR3 protein is CASSYASDGQPQHF. DNA for the CDR3: TGTGCCAGCAGTTACGCTTCAGACGGGCAGCCCCAGCATTTT.

V usage is TRBV5-8 and J usage is TRBJ1-5, with 7 bases aligning to TRBD1. The CDR3 runs to 14 residues. The ends lost 3 bases at V and 6 bases at J; junction bases unmatched: 6. From germline, CDR1 is SGHTS and CDR2 YDEGEE. CDR3 region: CASSWGQQVQPQHF. In nucleotides, the CDR3 is TGTGCCAGCAGCTGGGGACAGCAGGTTCAGCCCCAGCATTTT.

This chain connects TRBV25-1 to TRBJ2-7, with 10 bases that match TRBD1. The CDR3 length is 13 residues. CDR1 and CDR2 from the germline V gene are MGHDK and SYGVNS. V trimming: 8 bases; J trimming: 5 bases; junction bases outside the gene matches: 6. CDR3 residues: CASVGTGANEQYF. CDR3 in DNA: TGTGCCAGCGTTGGGACAGGGGCCAACGAGCAGTACTTC.

The J gene is TRBJ2-7, the V gene TRBV19, with a tentative D call TRBD1 (8 bases). The length of the CDR3 is 15 residues. V was shortened by 5 bases and J by 2 bases, with 16 bases between the two germline ends. Germline V gene lookup returns CDR1 LNHDA and CDR2 SQIVND (reference sequence). CDR3 amino acids: CASSPYRGGTYEQYF. CDR3 nucleotide sequence: TGTGCCAGTAGTCCTTACAGGGGGGGGACCTACGAGCAGTACTTC.

This clonotype was observed at least ten times. One end of the junction fails to match germline, which may point to a read error. The chain employs TRBV7-8 and TRBJ2-5, with D perhaps matching TRBD2 (6 bases). This CDR3 region has 14 residues. Germline lookup yields CDR1 SGHVS and CDR2 FQNEAQ. CDR3 coding DNA: TGCGCCAGCAGCACCCCGGGACTCGAAGAGACCCAGTACTTC. Its protein is CASSTPGLEETQYF.

The chain recombines TRBV6-5 with TRBJ1-2; D gene uncertain. V lost 5 bases, J lost 3 bases, and 13 bases lay in between. Germline CDR1 MNHEY, CDR2 SVGAGI. The CDR3 has 14 residues. The CDR3 DNA reads TGTGCCAGCAGTGAAGTTGGGAGTTACTATGGCTACACCTTC. Its translation is CASSEVGSYYGYTF.

The chain employs TRBV9 and TRBJ1-1; possibly TRBD1 for D (6 bases). CDR1 and CDR2 (germline): SGDLS, YYNGEE. There are 13 residues in the CDR3. Trimming stripped 3 bases from V and 6 bases from J, with 12 bases between. CDR3 sequence: CASSETGRAEAFF. CDR3 DNA sequence: TGTGCCAGCAGCGAGACAGGACGGGCTGAAGCTTTCTTT.

The V gene is TRBV25-1, the J gene TRBJ1-2; no reliable D call. Germline CDR1 and CDR2: MGHDK and SYGVNS. This CDR3 comprises 16 residues. Trimming removed 4 bases at V and 0 bases at J, with 15 bases between. The CDR3 region has the DNA TGTGCCAGCAGTGCTCAGCTCTGGGGAGCTAACTATGGCTACACCTTC. The encoded protein is CASSAQLWGANYGYTF.